The clone carrying this T cell receptor beta chain was seen just once. The V and J ends lost 0 bases and 1 base respectively, with 9 bases between them. The CDR3 length is 15 residues. From germline, CDR1 is KGHSH and CDR2 LQKENI. In the original processing: Using reference gene primer amplification, nucleated cell counts were estimated. Here immunoSEQ multiplex PCR was the method, and the copy in TCRdb shows in-frame clones only, minus some. The V and J calls and clone size were taken over from that table, and D and trimming were inferred from the DNA. The repertoire holds some 250,000 clones, under 90% seen once, with 2.5% to 3% in the top ten. This entry belongs to a study of blood T cell repertoires in COVID-19. Study overall: COVID-19 samples collected from the United States, Italy and Spain covered acute and convalescent phases.

Material: peripheral blood. The chain couples TRBV18 to TRBJ1-1; a weak D match, TRBD1 (5 bases). The source of this sequence is a woman aged 60-70 years with active or convalescent COVID-19. The CDR3 sequence is CASSPPGGRNTEAFF. DNA for the CDR3: TGTGCCAGCTCACCACCGGGGGGGAGGAACACTGAAGCTTTCTTT.